The source of this T cell receptor beta chain is a study of blood T cell repertoires in COVID-19. This CDR3 comprises 12 residues. Germline CDR1 is GTSNPN and CDR2 is SVGIG (reference sequence). V was clipped by 0 bases and J by 1 base, with 3 bases between them. Sequenced by immunoSEQ multiplex PCR; TCRdb stores in-frame clones only, minus some. This sample has about 170,000 clones, with approximately 87% found just once. The material sequenced was peripheral blood. The chain carries TRBV30 and TRBJ1-2; D remains ambiguous. This receptor was taken from a woman aged 55-69 years with COVID-19, enrolled during active disease. The CDR3 sequence is CAWSVLNYGYTF. The DNA for the CDR3 is TGTGCCTGGAGTGTCCTTAACTATGGCTACACCTTC. The variable domain in full, completed from reference TRBV30 and TRBJ1-2, reads SQTIHQWPATLVQPVGSPLSLECTVEGTSNPNLYWYRQAAGRGLQLLFYSVGIGQISSEVPQNLSASRPQDRQFILSSKKLLLSDSGFYLCAWSVLNYGYTFGSGTRLTVV.